The 32 T cell receptor beta chains below come from one sample, sequenced in a study of blood T cell repertoires in COVID-19. Sequencing used immunoSEQ multiplex PCR; TCRdb keeps in-frame clones, though not all of them. Here the sample spans 31,000 or so clones, nearly 90% being singletons. Sequencing input: peripheral blood. The receptors were sampled from a man at least 80 years old with acute or convalescent COVID-19.

The chain carries TRBV19 and TRBJ2-2, with TRBD2 matching over 7 bases. With V trimmed by 3 bases and J by 6 bases, 7 bases remained unmatched. This CDR3 has 15 residues. Germline V gene lookup returns CDR1 LNHDA and CDR2 SQIVND (reference sequence). CDR3 amino acids: CASSIGGLEAGELFF. The DNA of the CDR3 is TGTGCCAGTAGTATCGGAGGACTAGAAGCCGGGGAGCTGTTTTTT. Using reference TRBV19 and TRBJ2-2 for the parts outside the CDR3, the full variable domain is DGGITQSPKYLFRKEGQNVTLSCEQNLNHDAMYWYRQDPGQGLRLIYYSQIVNDFQKGDIAEGYSVSREKKESFPLTVTSAQKNPTAFYLCASSIGGLEAGELFFGEGSRLTVL.

This chain links TRBV28 with TRBJ1-5; 7 bases align to TRBD1. Looked up from germline, CDR1 is MDHEN and CDR2 is SYDVKM. J gave up 0 bases and V 0 bases, and 8 bases lay outside the gene matches. This CDR3 is built from 18 residues. The CDR3 reads CASSLWVGTVFSNQPQHF. CDR3 DNA: TGTGCCAGCAGTTTATGGGTTGGGACAGTTTTTAGCAATCAGCCCCAGCATTTT.

This clone occurred once. The chain has TRBV19 and TRBJ2-1; perhaps TRBD1 as D (6 bases). There are 15 residues in the CDR3. The germline CDR1 and CDR2 sequences are LNHDA and SQIVND (reference sequence). V lost 5 bases and J 12 bases, leaving 23 bases between the germline ends. CDR3 DNA: TGTGCCAGTAGTCCCGCAGGGGATATTAGGAGTGTGCAGTTCTTC. Translating gives CASSPAGDIRSVQFF.

The V gene is TRBV18, the J gene TRBJ2-7, with a weak D call TRBD2 (6 bases). Germline lookup yields CDR1 KGHSH and CDR2 LQKENI. The CDR3 totals 14 residues. V was cut by 3 bases and J by 6 bases, with 15 bases left in between. The CDR3 DNA follows: TGTGCCAGCTCACCGAGAGGGGAGGAGGGCGAGCAGTACTTC. Protein: CASSPRGEEGEQYF.

The chain uses TRBV7-9 and TRBJ1-1; no firm D call. The V gene lost 3 bases and the J gene lost 5 bases, with 10 bases spanning the gap. The length of the CDR3 is 13 residues. The germline CDR1 and CDR2 sequences are SEHNR and FQNEAQ (reference sequence). The CDR3 DNA reads TGTGCCAGCAGCTTGCCGGCGAGGACTGAAGCTTTCTTT. Protein: CASSLPARTEAFF.

The genes are TRBV7-2 and TRBJ1-2, with D possibly being TRBD1 (5 bases). Trimming removed 2 bases at V and 4 bases at J, with 14 bases between. CDR3 length equals 15 residues. Germline assignment: CDR1 SGHTA and CDR2 FQGNSA. CDR3 protein: CASSLTATESYGYTF. Here the CDR3 DNA reads TGTGCCAGCAGCTTAACCGCGACAGAGTCCTATGGCTACACCTTC.

Only a few counts were recorded for this clone. V is TRBV27 and J is TRBJ1-2; 7 bases are shared with TRBD1. Germline loops: CDR1 MNHEY, CDR2 SMNVEV (reference sequence). Germline trimming cut 2 bases from V and 1 base from J; bases unmatched to any gene: 4. The CDR3 is 15 residues long. The CDR3 loop reads CASSLIRDSNYGYTF. The DNA of the CDR3 is TGTGCCAGCAGTTTAATCCGGGACAGTAACTATGGCTACACCTTC.

The V gene is TRBV6-6, the J gene TRBJ2-5; 8 bases are shared with TRBD2. The CDR3 contains 16 residues. Trimming cost V 3 bases and J 5 bases; bases outside gene matches: 11. CDR1 and CDR2 from the germline V gene are MNHNY and SVGAGI (reference sequence). CDR3 amino acids: CASSYGGAGARETQYF. The CDR3 DNA sequence: TGTGCCAGCAGTTATGGGGGAGCGGGAGCGAGGGAGACCCAGTACTTC.

The V call is TRBV3-1 (or the pseudogene TRBV3-2), the J call TRBJ2-7; a possible D gene is TRBD1 (5 bases). The CDR3 length is 14 residues. V lost 6 bases and J 2 bases, leaving 14 bases between the germline ends. CDR1 and CDR2 (germline): LGHDT, YNNKEL (reference sequence). CDR3 in amino acids: CASSQQVLTYEQYF. The CDR3 DNA sequence: TGTGCCAGCAGTCAACAGGTTCTCACCTACGAGCAGTACTTC.

The rearrangement joins TRBV19 to TRBJ1-4, with D tentatively TRBD1 (5 bases). The V gene lost 9 bases and the J gene lost 0 bases, with 11 bases spanning the gap. Germline V lookup: CDR1 LNHDA, CDR2 SQIVND (reference sequence). The CDR3 loop spans 14 amino acids. The CDR3 bases are TGTGCCAGCGGGGGGGGTGCAACTAATGAAAAACTGTTTTTT. It encodes CASGGGATNEKLFF.

The gene calls are TRBV18 and TRBJ2-1; 9 bases fit TRBD2. J gave up 5 bases and V 4 bases, and 9 bases lay outside the gene matches. The CDR3 loop spans 16 amino acids. The V gene's germline CDR1 is KGHSH and CDR2 LQKENI. This chain's CDR3 is CASSLFSGSTNNEQFF. CDR3 nucleotides: TGTGCCAGCTCACTATTTAGCGGGAGCACTAACAATGAGCAGTTCTTC.

The chain combines TRBV4-1 with TRBJ1-5, with 7 bases fitting TRBD1. The CDR3 has 14 amino acids. In germline, CDR1 is MGHRA, CDR2 YSYEKL. V dropped 5 bases and J dropped 3; count of bases not matched to a gene: 4. CDR3 in amino acids: CASSVGQTNQPQHF. DNA for the CDR3: TGCGCCAGCAGCGTGGGACAGACCAATCAGCCCCAGCATTTT.

The chain is built from TRBV9 and TRBJ2-3, with 10 bases aligning to TRBD2. Per the germline V gene, CDR1 is SGDLS and CDR2 is YYNGEE. There are 16 residues in the CDR3. The V segment lost 0 bases and the J segment 0 bases; nucleotides outside the gene matches: 1. CDR3 bases: TGTGCCAGCAGCGTAGAGACTAGCGGGAGCACAGATACGCAGTATTTT. Protein sequence: CASSVETSGSTDTQYF.

The J gene is TRBJ2-2, the V gene TRBV7-8; TRBD2 might be the D (5 bases). The CDR3 consists of 14 residues. V was pared by 9 bases and J by 4 bases, with 15 bases between. Germline lookup yields CDR1 SGHVS and CDR2 FQNEAQ. The CDR3: CASLGPAGTGELFF. CDR3 sequence (DNA): TGTGCCAGTTTAGGGCCCGCGGGCACCGGGGAGCTGTTTTTT.

The V gene is TRBV7-9, the J gene TRBJ1-1; maybe TRBD1 (5 bases). V was pared by 6 bases and J by 6 bases, with 17 bases between. Germline loops: CDR1 SEHNR, CDR2 FQNEAQ (reference sequence). The CDR3 is made up of 14 amino acids. The CDR3 nucleotides read TGTGCCAGCAGTTCCCCCAGGGATTATCCTGAAGCTTTCTTT. This translates into CASSSPRDYPEAFF.

The rearrangement links TRBV10-3 to TRBJ2-3; 7 bases line up with TRBD2. The CDR3 consists of 13 residues. Per germline, CDR1 ENHRY and CDR2 SYGVKD. V was pared by 7 bases and J by 6 bases, with 7 bases of the junction left unmatched. The CDR3 DNA is TGTGCCATCAATTCGCGGGAGTCGGATACGCAGTATTTT. Protein sequence: CAINSRESDTQYF.

The CDR3 coding sequence is TGTGCCAGCAGCTTAGCGGCGGGTCTAGCCAAAAACATTCAGTACTTC. Encoded protein: CASSLAAGLAKNIQYF. The chain has TRBV7-2 and TRBJ2-4, with D tentatively TRBD2 (5 bases). Germline V CDR1 and CDR2: SGHTA, FQGNSA. This CDR3 spans 16 amino acids. The V end was cut by 0 bases, the J end by 0 bases, with 9 bases between.

The V gene is TRBV27, the J gene TRBJ1-4; no reliable D call. The CDR3 runs 14 residues. The germline V gene has CDR1 MNHEY and CDR2 SMNVEV (reference sequence). V was pared by 6 bases and J by 7 bases, with 15 bases between. In DNA form, the CDR3 reads TGTGCCAGCAGCTTTCGAGTCTCGGGTGAAAAACTGTTTTTT. Amino acid sequence: CASSFRVSGEKLFF. Based on the CDR3 plus reference TRBV27 and TRBJ1-4, the full variable domain is EAQVTQNPRYLITVTGKKLTVTCSQNMNHEYMSWYRQDPGLGLRQIYYSMNVEVTDKGDVPEGYKVSRKEKRNFPLILESPSPNQTSLYFCASSFRVSGEKLFFGSGTQLSVL.

J is TRBJ2-7 and V is TRBV18; tentatively, D is TRBD1 (5 bases). The CDR3 consists of 14 residues. Germline-derived CDR1 and CDR2 are KGHSH and LQKENI. V was clipped by 0 bases and J by 5 bases, with 11 bases between them. The CDR3 nucleotides read TGTGCCAGCTCACCACCCTCGGTAGGGGACGAGCAGTACTTC. Protein sequence: CASSPPSVGDEQYF.

The CDR3 reads CASTRQGAGNEKLFF. The CDR3 nucleotides read TGTGCCAGCACCCGACAGGGGGCGGGTAATGAAAAACTGTTTTTT. J is TRBJ1-4 and V is TRBV5-6; 10 positions agree with TRBD1. This CDR3 has 15 amino acids. CDR1 and CDR2 from the germline V gene are SGHDT and YYEEEE. V was pared by 6 bases and J by 4 bases, with 6 bases of the junction left unmatched.

CDR3 region: CASRPLGGGSYNEQFF. In nucleotides, the CDR3 is TGTGCCAGCAGACCCCTCGGGGGAGGGTCCTACAATGAGCAGTTCTTC. The chain joins TRBV28 to TRBJ2-1, with 7 bases lining up with TRBD2. Trimming cost V 6 bases and J 1 base; bases outside gene matches: 9. The CDR3 is made up of 16 amino acids. Germline CDR1 reads MDHEN; CDR2 reads SYDVKM.

This sequence joins TRBV10-1 and TRBJ1-1, with no clear D. The CDR3 runs 13 residues. V lost 4 bases, J lost 2 bases, and 8 bases lay in between. Germline V gives CDR1 WNHNN, CDR2 SYGVQD (reference sequence). In DNA, the CDR3 is TGCGCCAGCAGTGGGCAGGTCAACACTGAAGCTTTCTTT. It is translated as CASSGQVNTEAFF.

The V and J genes are TRBV6-6 and TRBJ1-1; D remains unclear. This CDR3 spans 15 amino acids. The ends were cut back, 2 bases at V and 0 bases at J, with 10 bases in the middle. Germline V gene data show CDR1 as MNHNY and CDR2 as SVGAGI (reference sequence). The chain's CDR3 is CASSYPVDMNTEAFF. The CDR3 DNA reads as TGTGCCAGCAGTTACCCGGTCGACATGAACACTGAAGCTTTCTTT.

The chain links TRBV11-3 to TRBJ2-7, with 9 bases identical to TRBD1. The CDR3 totals 14 residues. J lost 3 bases, V lost 5 bases, and 5 bases had no gene match. Germline assignment: CDR1 SGHNT and CDR2 YENEEA. The CDR3, as DNA: TGTGCCAGCAGCCCCAGGACAGGGGACTACGAGCAGTACTTC. This sequence encodes CASSPRTGDYEQYF.

The chain carries TRBV10-2 and TRBJ2-5; a possible D gene is TRBD1 (6 bases). Germline V gene lookup returns CDR1 WSHSY and CDR2 SAAADI. The CDR3 is made up of 15 amino acids. The V end was cut by 6 bases, the J end by 5 bases, with 19 bases between. The CDR3 region has the DNA TGCGCCAGCAGACTCACAGGGAGCGAGGAGGAGACCCAGTACTTC. It encodes CASRLTGSEEETQYF.

The V call is TRBV6-5, the J call TRBJ2-1; 7 bases match TRBD1. The CDR3 is made up of 15 amino acids. Germline CDR1 reads MNHEY; CDR2 reads SVGAGI. V lost 5 bases and J lost 2; bases outside the gene matches: 6. This chain's CDR3 is CASSRQGLPYNEQFF. As DNA, the CDR3 is TGTGCCAGCAGTCGACAGGGATTGCCCTACAATGAGCAGTTCTTC.

J is TRBJ2-3 and V is TRBV5-6; D perhaps matches TRBD1 (6 bases). The CDR3 length is 13 residues. The V gene's germline CDR1 is SGHDT and CDR2 YYEEEE. Deletions cut 4 bases from V and 4 bases from J, with 10 bases between. The CDR3 loop is CASSRTVPDTQYF. The CDR3 DNA follows: TGTGCCAGCAGCCGGACAGTCCCAGATACGCAGTATTTT.

The V and J genes are TRBV2 and TRBJ1-5; D may be TRBD1 (6 bases). The CDR3 consists of 14 residues. The ends were cut back, 3 bases at V and 13 bases at J, with 19 bases in the middle. The germline V gene encodes CDR1 SNHLY and CDR2 FYNNEI. The CDR3 DNA sequence: TGTGCCAGCAGTGAGGTGACAGGCAGAGTCTCTCAGCATTTT. Its translation: CASSEVTGRVSQHF.

The chain uses TRBV21-1 and TRBJ2-1; the tabulated D call, TRBD2, remains unverified against the DNA. TRBV21-1 is an annotated pseudogene. The CDR3 sequence is 17 residues long. DNA of the CDR3: TGTGCCAGCAGCAAAGTACCGTCGGCGGGCGGGGGCAGGGAGCAGTTCTTC. Protein sequence: CASSKVPSAGGGREQFF.

The chain has TRBV3-1 (or the pseudogene TRBV3-2) and TRBJ2-1, with D perhaps matching TRBD1 (6 bases). Germline-derived CDR1 and CDR2 are LGHDT and YNNKEL (reference sequence). The CDR3 totals 17 residues. The V end was cut by 4 bases, the J end by 6 bases, with 22 bases between. Here the CDR3 reads CASSLASGTTVFNEQFF. The DNA of the CDR3 is TGTGCCAGCAGCCTAGCCTCCGGGACAACCGTTTTCAATGAGCAGTTCTTC.

The chain joins TRBV7-2 to TRBJ1-2; D perhaps matches TRBD1 (6 bases). The V and J ends lost 4 bases and 2 bases respectively, with 14 bases between them. Germline V gives CDR1 SGHTA, CDR2 FQGNSA. The CDR3 totals 15 residues. CDR3 residues: CASSSGTPKNYGYTF. The CDR3 DNA is TGTGCCAGCAGCTCCGGGACACCAAAGAACTATGGCTACACCTTC.

The chain joins TRBV19 to TRBJ1-5; the D is unclear. CDR1 and CDR2 (germline): LNHDA, SQIVND (reference sequence). This CDR3 contains 16 residues. V lost 8 bases to trimming and J lost 2 bases, with 19 bases between them. CDR3 residues: CASAEAGSLGNQPQHF. The DNA for the CDR3 is TGTGCCAGTGCCGAAGCTGGGAGTCTGGGCAATCAGCCCCAGCATTTT.